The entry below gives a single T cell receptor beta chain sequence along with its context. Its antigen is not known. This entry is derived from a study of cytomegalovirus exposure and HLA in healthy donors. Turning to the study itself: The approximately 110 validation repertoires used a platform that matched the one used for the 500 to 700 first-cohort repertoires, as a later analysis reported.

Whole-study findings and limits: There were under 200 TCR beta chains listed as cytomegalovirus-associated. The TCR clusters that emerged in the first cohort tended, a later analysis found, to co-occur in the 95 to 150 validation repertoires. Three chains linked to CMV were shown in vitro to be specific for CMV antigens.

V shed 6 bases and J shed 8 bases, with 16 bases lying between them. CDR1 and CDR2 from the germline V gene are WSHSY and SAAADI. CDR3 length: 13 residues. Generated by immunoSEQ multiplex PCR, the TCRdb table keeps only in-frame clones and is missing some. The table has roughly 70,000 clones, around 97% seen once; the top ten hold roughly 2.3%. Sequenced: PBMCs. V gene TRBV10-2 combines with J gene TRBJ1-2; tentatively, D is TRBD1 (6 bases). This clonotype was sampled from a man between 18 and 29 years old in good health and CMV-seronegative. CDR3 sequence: CASRLGHPDGYTF. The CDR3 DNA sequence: TGCGCCAGCAGATTGGGACACCCGGACGGCTACACCTTC.